These 17 T cell receptor beta chains share one sample of origin, sequenced in a study of identical twins. From the 5' RACE reads, TCRdb called clonotypes with MiXCR, one entry per CDR3 protein. The table shows some 500,000 distinct CDR3 sequences, with approximately 22% occurring only once. These same records also appear under a second study, on T cells expressing NK-cell markers.

The source material was CD4+ T cells sorted from blood. These receptors originate from a woman aged 18-29 years in good health.

Only a few counts were recorded for this clonotype. The chain joins TRBV6-2 or TRBV6-3 to TRBJ2-1; D possibly matches TRBD1 or TRBD2 (5 bases each). The V gene's germline CDR1 is MNHEY and CDR2 SVGEGT. Trimming shortened V by 8 bases and J by 6 bases, and 11 bases separated the two germline ends. There are 12 residues in the CDR3. The CDR3 reads CASAGSSNEQFF. DNA for the CDR3: TGTGCCAGCGCAGGGAGTAGCAATGAGCAGTTCTTC.

The rearrangement joins TRBV7-9 to TRBJ2-7; D gene unclear. The CDR3 is 14 residues long. V lost 3 bases, J lost 2 bases, and 11 bases lay in between. Germline-derived CDR1 and CDR2 are SEHNR and FQNEAQ (reference sequence). DNA for the CDR3: TGTGCCAGCAGCTTCTCCAGTGGGACCTACGAGCAGTACTTC. Amino acids: CASSFSSGTYEQYF. Complete variable domain (other parts from reference TRBV7-9 and TRBJ2-7): DTGVSQNPRHKITKRGQNVTFRCDPISEHNRLYWYRQTLGQGPEFLTYFQNEAQLEKSRLLSDRFSAERPKGSFSTLEIQRTEQGDSAMYLCASSFSSGTYEQYFGPGTRLTVT.

A few counts support this clonotype. The chain employs TRBV4-3 and TRBJ2-2; perhaps TRBD2 as D (6 bases). The germline V and J ends were trimmed by 4 bases and 7 bases, with 13 bases remaining between them. The CDR3 is made up of 14 amino acids. Germline V lookup: CDR1 LGHNA, CDR2 YSLEER. CDR3 nucleotides: TGCGCCAGCAGCCCATTAGCGGCGGGCGGGGAGCTGTTTTTT. It encodes CASSPLAAGGELFF.

The chain recombines TRBV11-2 with TRBJ1-3; D not certain. This CDR3 region has 13 residues. Germline V gives CDR1 SGHAT, CDR2 FQNNGV. V lost 5 bases to trimming and J lost 3 bases, with 8 bases between them. The CDR3 sequence: CASSIPFGNTIYF. CDR3 nucleotides: TGTGCCAGCAGCATCCCCTTTGGAAACACCATATATTTT.

This clonotype was counted a few times. The chain carries TRBV7-2 and TRBJ2-4; 9 bases fit TRBD2. The V segment lost 2 bases and the J segment 2 bases; nucleotides outside the gene matches: 1. This CDR3 has 15 amino acids. The germline gives CDR1 SGHTA, CDR2 FQGNSA. CDR3 protein: CASSLSGGTKNIQYF. The CDR3, as DNA: TGTGCCAGCAGCTTAAGCGGGGGGACCAAAAACATTCAGTACTTC.

The CDR3 nucleotides read TGCGCCAGCAGCTTGGGGGTGTTCGGGGCCAACGTCCTGACTTTC. Its protein product is CASSLGVFGANVLTF. The chain combines TRBV5-1 with TRBJ2-6; D gene unclear. The CDR3 consists of 15 residues. CDR1 and CDR2 (germline): SGHRS, YFSETQ. The germline V and J ends were trimmed by 0 bases and 4 bases, with 8 bases remaining between them. Full variable domain (rest looked up from reference TRBV5-1 and TRBJ2-6): KAGVTQTPRYLIKTRGQQVTLSCSPISGHRSVSWYQQTPGQGLQFLFEYFSETQRNKGNFPGRFSGRQFSNSRSEMNVSTLELGDSALYLCASSLGVFGANVLTFGAGSRLTVL.

This clonotype was detected only a few times. The gene calls are TRBV6-5 and TRBJ2-3; either TRBD1 or TRBD2 may fit D (5 bases each). Germline V CDR1 and CDR2: MNHEY, SVGAGI. V was clipped by 0 bases and J by 2 bases, with 12 bases between them. This CDR3 region has 16 residues. This chain's CDR3 is CASSYSAGTVTDTQYF. The CDR3 bases are TGTGCCAGCAGTTACTCTGCCGGGACGGTCACAGATACGCAGTATTTT.

This clonotype was picked up a small number of times. This chain links TRBV20-1 with TRBJ2-1; TRBD2 matches at 14 bases. V was clipped by 5 bases and J by 9 bases; unmatched bases: 12. In germline, CDR1 is DFQATT, CDR2 SNEGSKA (reference sequence). The CDR3 totals 16 residues. The DNA for the CDR3 is TGCAGTGCTGGAGCTCCGGGACTAGCGGGAGTCAGTGAGCAGTTCTTC. This gives the protein CSAGAPGLAGVSEQFF.

The rearrangement joins TRBV29-1 to TRBJ1-2; 8 positions match TRBD1. The junction had 9 bases not matched to a gene; V was cut back by 4 bases and J by 8 bases. The CDR3 runs 13 residues. Germline loops: CDR1 SQVTM, CDR2 ANQGSEA. CDR3 sequence: CSVVGQGAMGYTF. The CDR3 nucleotides read TGCAGCGTTGTGGGTCAGGGGGCGATGGGCTACACCTTC. Full variable domain (outside the CDR3, taken from reference TRBV29-1 and TRBJ1-2): SAVISQKPSRDICQRGTSLTIQCQVDSQVTMMFWYRQQPGQSLTLIATANQGSEATYESGFVIDKFPISRPNLTFSTLTVSNMSPEDSSIYLCSVVGQGAMGYTFGSGTRLTVV.

The J gene is TRBJ2-7, the V gene TRBV28; D possibly corresponds to TRBD1 (6 bases). This CDR3 region has 15 residues. The germline gives CDR1 MDHEN, CDR2 SYDVKM. The ends were cut back, 5 bases at V and 3 bases at J, with 17 bases in the middle. CDR3 protein: CASSRYRDTNYEQYF. The CDR3 bases are TGTGCCAGCAGTCGTTACAGGGACACTAACTACGAGCAGTACTTC.

This chain connects TRBV19 to TRBJ2-5; a possible D gene is TRBD1 (5 bases). The CDR3 spans 14 residues. V was pared by 1 base and J by 1 base, with 7 bases between. The germline V gene encodes CDR1 LNHDA and CDR2 SQIVND (reference sequence). In DNA form, the CDR3 reads TGTGCCAGTAGTATAGGGGGCCTCCAAGAGACCCAGTACTTC. Protein product: CASSIGGLQETQYF.

The V and J genes are TRBV7-9 and TRBJ2-7, with TRBD1 identical over 10 bases. This CDR3 is 16 amino acids long. The V gene's germline CDR1 is SEHNR and CDR2 FQNEAQ (reference sequence). Trimming took 4 bases from V and 2 from J; bases not matched to a gene: 8. The DNA of the CDR3 is TGTGCCAGCAGCTCAAAGACAGGGGGCGAAGCCTACGAGCAGTACTTC. Protein product: CASSSKTGGEAYEQYF.

The chain couples TRBV5-1 to TRBJ1-2; the match to TRBD1 covers 8 bases. Losses at the gene ends were 0 bases for V and 4 bases for J; bases not matched to a gene: 5. This CDR3 has 15 amino acids. The germline gives CDR1 SGHRS, CDR2 YFSETQ. Written as DNA, the CDR3 is TGCGCCAGCAGCTTGGTTGGACAGGGCGGCTATGGCTACACCTTC. Protein: CASSLVGQGGYGYTF.

The chain employs TRBV6-5 and TRBJ2-1; 7 positions agree with TRBD1. J gave up 4 bases and V 0 bases, and 12 bases lay outside the gene matches. CDR1 is MNHEY and CDR2 is SVGAGI in the germline V gene. This CDR3 region has 18 residues. The CDR3 nucleotides are TGTGCCAGCAGTTACTCCCCGCACCCGGGACAGCTTTACAATGAGCAGTTCTTC. This translates into CASSYSPHPGQLYNEQFF.

The table lists this clonotype with a few counts. V is TRBV7-2 and J is TRBJ2-3; tentatively, D is TRBD1 (6 bases). This CDR3 comprises 15 residues. Germline V gives CDR1 SGHTA, CDR2 FQGNSA. V gave up 5 bases and J gave up 3 bases, with 15 bases separating them. The CDR3 DNA is TGTGCCAGCAGCCCATACCCGAGGGGGACAGATACGCAGTATTTT. Its translation: CASSPYPRGTDTQYF.

The chain recombines TRBV10-1 with TRBJ1-1; TRBD1 might be the D (5 bases). CDR3 length: 14 residues. CDR1 and CDR2 from the germline V gene are WNHNN and SYGVQD (reference sequence). The ends were cut back, 9 bases at V and 5 bases at J, with 19 bases in the middle. The CDR3 nucleotides read TGCGCCAGTTCACGAGGGGTGACGCGAACTGAAGCTTTCTTT. It yields the protein CASSRGVTRTEAFF.

This clonotype was seen repeatedly, ten times or more. This sequence joins TRBV20-1 and TRBJ1-1; D is uncertain. This CDR3 comprises 12 residues. The germline V gene encodes CDR1 DFQATT and CDR2 SNEGSKA (reference sequence). V was trimmed by 0 bases and J by 11 bases, leaving 13 bases between them. The chain's CDR3 is CSARDGRLVAFF. CDR3 nucleotide sequence: TGCAGTGCTAGAGATGGCAGGTTGGTGGCTTTCTTT.